The source of this TCR beta chain is a study of early T cells in non-severe SARS-CoV-2 infection listed by TCRdb under 2021. Looking at the study overall: Because TCR sequencing relied on bulk RNA taken from unsorted whole blood, pairing of alpha and beta chains was not possible.

The CDR3, from cysteine to phenylalanine, totals 15 residues. Only the CDR3 DNA stays, 45 bases, in frame from base 1. V loses 5 bases, J loses 5 bases, and the germline ends lie 18 bases apart. Reading the germline V gene (reference sequence) gives CDR1 SGHAT and CDR2 FQDESV. Only a few counts were recorded for this clonotype. Its recognized antigen is unknown. No qualities accompany the bases; no much larger clone lies one base away. The study was a case-control design nested within a healthcare worker cohort in London, UK, with weekly nasopharyngeal swab PCR tests and blood sampling. Healthcare workers were recruited during the week of the UK lockdown, between 23 and 31 March 2020, and followed weekly for up to roughly 16 weeks. Study-level results and caveats: Matching against VDJdb was skewed toward anti-spike CD8 responses, likely underestimated virus-specific expansions, and missed private and CD4 specificities.

Library preparation was by 5' RACE. Sequencing relied on a NextSeq 500. The TCR library protocol attached unique molecular identifiers to individual cDNA molecules to correct for sequencing error and PCR bias. Both TCR alpha and beta chains were sequenced, and tight co-correlation was observed between alpha and beta sequence abundances in each sample. In the source study's methods: Decombinator V4 was used to annotate TCR sequences for V gene, J gene and CDR3. Expanded TCRs were defined as changing significantly between any two time points under a Poisson model with p below 0.0001. Abundances of TCRs were expressed as counts per million after normalisation to the total number of TCRs sequenced in each sample. MAIT TCRs were defined by TRAV1-2 paired with TRAJ12, TRAJ20 or TRAJ33, and iNKT TCRs by TRAV10 paired with TRAJ18. VDJdb, accessed 1 November 2021, was searched for CMV, EBV and SARS-CoV-2 annotated TCRs, with TCRs annotated for multiple antigens excluded. TCRdb took the public reads, trimmed them with fastp at Q25, ran MiXCR for clone calling and kept in-frame beta chains. Merged by CDR3 protein, the rows form single entries marked with the most common genes and DNA. TCRdb assigned the V and J calls; the authors' analysis was not used. Within this sample are about 80,000 distinct CDR3 sequences, with 12% of them counted one time only. The ten largest account for around 16% of the sample.

The receptor's source is an adult who was a healthcare worker with PCR-confirmed SARS-CoV-2 infection or an uninfected control (not recorded which). The donor label of this sample is uncertain. The specimen comprised whole blood, sampled at baseline. Recombination connected TRBV11-1 to TRBJ2-5; the D assignment is uncertain and may be TRBD1 or TRBD2, with 5 bases supporting each. The CDR3 region reads CASSNYGTRWETQYF. The DNA sequence is as follows: TGTGCCAGCAGCAACTATGGGACGAGGTGGGAGACCCAGTACTTC.